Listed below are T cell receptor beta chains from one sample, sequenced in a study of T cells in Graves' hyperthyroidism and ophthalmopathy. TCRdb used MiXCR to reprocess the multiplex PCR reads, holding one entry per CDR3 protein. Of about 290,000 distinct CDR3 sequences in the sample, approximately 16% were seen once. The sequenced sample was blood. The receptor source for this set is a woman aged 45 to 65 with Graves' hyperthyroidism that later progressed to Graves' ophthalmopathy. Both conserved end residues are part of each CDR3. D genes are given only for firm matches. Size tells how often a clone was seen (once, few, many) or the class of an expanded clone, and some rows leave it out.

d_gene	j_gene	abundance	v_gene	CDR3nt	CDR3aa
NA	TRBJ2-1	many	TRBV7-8	TGTGCCAGCAGCTTAGCGAGGGGATTATCCTACAATGAGCAGTTCTTC	CASSLARGLSYNEQFF
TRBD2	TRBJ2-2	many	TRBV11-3	TGTGCCAGCAGCTTAGGGAGCGGGAGGATCACCGGGGAGCTGTTTTTT	CASSLGSGRITGELFF
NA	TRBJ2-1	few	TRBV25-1	TGTGCCAGCAGTTCCATGTCGGGACACTACAATGAGCAGTTCTTC	CASSSMSGHYNEQFF
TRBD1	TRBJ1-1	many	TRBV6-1	TGTGCCAGCAGTGCCCACAGGGGGCAGACTGAAGCTTTCTTT	CASSAHRGQTEAFF
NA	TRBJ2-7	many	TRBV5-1	TGCGCCAGCAGCGATTCGCTGGGCTCGTCCTACGAGCAGTACTTC	CASSDSLGSSYEQYF
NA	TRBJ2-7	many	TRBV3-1	TGTGCCAGCAGCCAAGGAGACTGGTACGAGCAGTACTTC	CASSQGDWYEQYF
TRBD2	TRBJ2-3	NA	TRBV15	TGTGCCACCAGGACTAGCGCCACAGATACGCAGTATTTT	CATRTSATDTQYF
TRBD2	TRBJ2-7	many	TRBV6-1	TGTGCCAGCAGTAAAAATAGCGGGTACTCCTACGAGCAGTACTTC	CASSKNSGYSYEQYF
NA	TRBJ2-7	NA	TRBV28	TGTGCCAGCAGTTTACAGTTGAAGGGGGGGACCTACGAGCAGTACTTC	CASSLQLKGGTYEQYF
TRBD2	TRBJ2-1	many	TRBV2	TGTGCCAGCGGGCGGGAGAGGGCCAATGAGCAGTTCTTC	CASGRERANEQFF
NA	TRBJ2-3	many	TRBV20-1	TGCAGTGCTAGATTCATGGGAGGAGATACGCAGTATTTT	CSARFMGGDTQYF
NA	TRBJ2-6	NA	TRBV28	TGTGCCAGCAGGCTCCAGGCCTCTGGGGCCAACGTCCTGACTTTC	CASRLQASGANVLTF
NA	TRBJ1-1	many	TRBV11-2	TGTGCCAGCAGCTTAGCGGGCCCGAACACTGAAGCTTTCTTT	CASSLAGPNTEAFF
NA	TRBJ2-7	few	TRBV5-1	TGCGTCAGCAGCTTGGGGACGGGTAGAGCCTACGAGCAGTACTTC	CVSSLGTGRAYEQYF
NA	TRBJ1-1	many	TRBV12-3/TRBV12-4	TGTGCCAGCAGTCTCCGACCTAACACTGAAGCTTTCTTT	CASSLRPNTEAFF
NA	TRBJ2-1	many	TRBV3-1	TGTGCCAGCAGTCGAGGGTACGCTCCGAACGAGCAGTTCTTC	CASSRGYAPNEQFF
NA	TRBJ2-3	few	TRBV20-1	TGCAGTGCTAGCGACAGCCGCACAGATACGCAGTATTTT	CSASDSRTDTQYF
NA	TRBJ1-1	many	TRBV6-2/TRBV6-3	TGTGCCAGCAGTTACCTCGGGACACTGAACACTGAAGCTTTCTTT	CASSYLGTLNTEAFF
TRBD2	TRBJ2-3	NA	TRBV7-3	TGTGCCAGCAGCTTAACGGTCCTAGCGGGAGGGCCTTACGCAGATACGCAGTATTTT	CASSLTVLAGGPYADTQYF
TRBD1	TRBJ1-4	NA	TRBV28	TGTGCCAGCAGGGAGGGACAGGCCGAAAAACTGTTTTTT	CASREGQAEKLFF
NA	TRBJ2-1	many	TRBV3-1	TGTGCCAGCAGCCAAATTAAGGGTCTAGACGATGAGCAGTTCTTC	CASSQIKGLDDEQFF
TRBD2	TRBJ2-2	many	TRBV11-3	TGTGCCAGCAGCTTAGGGGGACTAGAAGGTCTCGGGGAGCTGTTTTTT	CASSLGGLEGLGELFF
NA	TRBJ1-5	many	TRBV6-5	TGTGCCAGCAGTTACCCCCGGGGGGGCGGCAATCAGCCCCAGCATTTT	CASSYPRGGGNQPQHF
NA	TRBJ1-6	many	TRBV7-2	TGTGCCAGCAGCTTAAGCGCGGGGGAATATAATTCACCCCTCCACTTT	CASSLSAGEYNSPLHF
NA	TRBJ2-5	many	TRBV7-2	TGTGCCAGCAGCTTAGCCGTACAGGGTCGGAAGACCCAGTACTTC	CASSLAVQGRKTQYF
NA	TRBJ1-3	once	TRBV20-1	TGCAGTGCCGAAGACTGGGGGGGAAACACCATATATTTT	CSAEDWGGNTIYF
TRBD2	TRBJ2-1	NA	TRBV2	TGTGCCAGCAGGGTACTAGCGGGAGGGTACAATGAGCAGTTCTTC	CASRVLAGGYNEQFF